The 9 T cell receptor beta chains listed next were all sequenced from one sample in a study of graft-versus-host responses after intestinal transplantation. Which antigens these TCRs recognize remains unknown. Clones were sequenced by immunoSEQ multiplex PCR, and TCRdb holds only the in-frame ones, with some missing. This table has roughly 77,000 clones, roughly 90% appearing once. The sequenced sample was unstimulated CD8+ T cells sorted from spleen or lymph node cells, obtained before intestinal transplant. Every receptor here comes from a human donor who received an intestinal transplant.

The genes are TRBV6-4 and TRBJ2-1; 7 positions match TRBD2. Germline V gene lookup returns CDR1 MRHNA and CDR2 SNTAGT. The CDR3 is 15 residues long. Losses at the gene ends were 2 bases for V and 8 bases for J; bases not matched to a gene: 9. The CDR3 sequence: CASSDKAGVGYEQFF. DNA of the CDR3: TGTGCCAGCAGTGACAAGGCGGGAGTGGGGTATGAGCAGTTCTTC.

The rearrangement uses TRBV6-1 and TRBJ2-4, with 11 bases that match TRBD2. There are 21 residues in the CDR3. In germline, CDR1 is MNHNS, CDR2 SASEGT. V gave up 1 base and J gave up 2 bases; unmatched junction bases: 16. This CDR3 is CASSEEGWLAGGHLPKNIQYF. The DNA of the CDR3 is TGTGCCAGCAGTGAAGAAGGTTGGTTAGCGGGGGGGCATTTGCCCAAAAACATTCAGTACTTC.

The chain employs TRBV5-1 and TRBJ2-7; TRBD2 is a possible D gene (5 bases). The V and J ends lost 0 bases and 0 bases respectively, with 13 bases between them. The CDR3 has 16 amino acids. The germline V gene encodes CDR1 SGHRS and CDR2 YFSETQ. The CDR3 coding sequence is TGCGCCAGCAGCTTGGGGACTGCCGCGATCTCCTACGAGCAGTACTTC. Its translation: CASSLGTAAISYEQYF.

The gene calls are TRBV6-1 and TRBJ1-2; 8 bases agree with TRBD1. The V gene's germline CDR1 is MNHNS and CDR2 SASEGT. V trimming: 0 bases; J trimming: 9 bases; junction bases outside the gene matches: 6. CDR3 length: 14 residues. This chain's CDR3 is CASSEAGQGRSYTF. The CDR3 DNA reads TGTGCCAGCAGTGAAGCAGGACAGGGTAGGAGCTACACCTTC.

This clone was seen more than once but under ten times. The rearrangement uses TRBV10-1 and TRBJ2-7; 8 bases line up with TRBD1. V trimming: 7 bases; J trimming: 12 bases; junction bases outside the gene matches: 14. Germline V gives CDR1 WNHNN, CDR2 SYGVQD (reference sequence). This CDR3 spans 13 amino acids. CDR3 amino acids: CASTRVGQVLRYF. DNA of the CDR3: TGCGCCAGCACCAGAGTGGGACAGGTCCTGCGGTACTTC.

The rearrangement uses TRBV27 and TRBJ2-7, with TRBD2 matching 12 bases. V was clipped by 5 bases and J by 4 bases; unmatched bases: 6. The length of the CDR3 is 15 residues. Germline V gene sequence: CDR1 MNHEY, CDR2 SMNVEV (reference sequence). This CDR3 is CASSPLGLAGYEQYF. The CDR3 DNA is TGTGCCAGCAGTCCCCTCGGACTAGCGGGATACGAGCAGTACTTC.

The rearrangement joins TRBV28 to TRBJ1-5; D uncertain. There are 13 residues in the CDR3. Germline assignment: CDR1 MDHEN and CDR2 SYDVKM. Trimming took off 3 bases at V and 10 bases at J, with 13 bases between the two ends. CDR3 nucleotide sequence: TGTGCCAGCAGTTTCTCAAACATGATCCCCCAGCATTTT. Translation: CASSFSNMIPQHF.

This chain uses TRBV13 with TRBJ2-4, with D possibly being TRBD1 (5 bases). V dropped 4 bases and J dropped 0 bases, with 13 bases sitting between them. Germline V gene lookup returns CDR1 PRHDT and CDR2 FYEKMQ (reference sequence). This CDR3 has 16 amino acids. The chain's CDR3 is CASSSRQTLAKNIQYF. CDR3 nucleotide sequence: TGTGCCAGCAGCTCACGACAGACTCTAGCCAAAAACATTCAGTACTTC. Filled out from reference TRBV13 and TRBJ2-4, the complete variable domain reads AAGVIQSPRHLIKEKRETATLKCYPIPRHDTVYWYQQGPGQDPQFLISFYEKMQSDKGSIPDRFSAQQFSDYHSELNMSSLELGDSALYFCASSSRQTLAKNIQYFGAGTRLSVL.

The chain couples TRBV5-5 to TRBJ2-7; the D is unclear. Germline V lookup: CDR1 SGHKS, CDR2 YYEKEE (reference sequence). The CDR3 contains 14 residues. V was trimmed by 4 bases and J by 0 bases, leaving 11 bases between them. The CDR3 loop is CASSADNFSYEQYF. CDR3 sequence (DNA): TGTGCCAGCAGCGCCGACAACTTCTCCTACGAGCAGTACTTC.